A single sample is the source of the 23 T cell receptor beta chains below, sequenced in a study of cytomegalovirus exposure and HLA in healthy donors. PCR used 60 Vbeta primers and 13 Jbeta primers. TCRdb's copy holds only in-frame clones and misses some; the assay was immunoSEQ multiplex PCR. The sample lists approximately 160,000 clones, roughly four fifths occurring once. Sequencing used PBMCs. Receptors originate from a man between 18 and 35 years old in good health and CMV-seronegative.

V usage is TRBV30 and J usage is TRBJ2-7, with 11 bases fitting TRBD1. The CDR3 is 14 residues long. In germline, CDR1 is GTSNPN, CDR2 SVGIG (reference sequence). The J segment lost 3 bases and the V segment lost 0 bases, leaving 1 base of the junction unmatched. This CDR3 is CAWSVGTGGYEQYF. CDR3 DNA: TGTGCCTGGAGTGTAGGGACAGGGGGCTACGAGCAGTACTTC.

V gene TRBV6-4 combines with J gene TRBJ2-5; D possibly corresponds to TRBD1 (9 bases). This CDR3 is 18 amino acids long. Germline values: CDR1 MRHNA, CDR2 SNTAGT. Trimming stripped 6 bases from V and 0 bases from J, with 23 bases between. The CDR3 spells CASRLGQGSAGDQETQYF. The CDR3 nucleotides are TGTGCCAGCAGACTAGGACAGGGGTCAGCGGGAGACCAAGAGACCCAGTACTTC.

The chain couples TRBV7-6 to TRBJ2-1; 11 bases are shared with TRBD2. Trimming cost V 4 bases and J 8 bases; bases outside gene matches: 7. CDR1 SGHVS and CDR2 FNYEAQ come from the germline V gene. CDR3 length: 15 residues. This CDR3 is CASSSLAGGPDEQFF. Here the CDR3 DNA reads TGTGCCAGCAGCTCCTTAGCGGGAGGGCCCGATGAGCAGTTCTTC.

The chain carries TRBV2 and TRBJ2-3; D is possibly TRBD2 (6 bases). Germline assignment: CDR1 SNHLY and CDR2 FYNNEI. The CDR3 has 15 residues. V lost 3 bases, J lost 5 bases, and 15 bases lay in between. This CDR3 reads CASSDWGLDGDTQYF. The CDR3 DNA is TGTGCCAGCAGTGATTGGGGACTCGACGGAGATACGCAGTATTTT.

This clone was recorded once. The chain recombines TRBV9 with TRBJ2-2; D gene unclear. Germline loops: CDR1 SGDLS, CDR2 YYNGEE. V lost 0 bases and J 6 bases, leaving 6 bases between the germline ends. The CDR3 runs to 13 residues. The CDR3 region has the DNA TGTGCCAGCAGCGTAGATGGAGCCGGGGAGCTGTTTTTT. The encoded protein is CASSVDGAGELFF.

This clone was detected once. The chain is built from TRBV5-1 and TRBJ2-1; TRBD1 matches 12 bases. V trimming: 0 bases; J trimming: 8 bases; junction bases outside the gene matches: 3. The CDR3 spans 15 residues. Per the germline V gene, CDR1 is SGHRS and CDR2 is YFSETQ. The CDR3 is CASSLEGTGGYEQFF. The CDR3 bases are TGCGCCAGCAGCTTGGAGGGGACAGGGGGCTATGAGCAGTTCTTC.

The chain recombines TRBV4-2 with TRBJ1-2; TRBD1 might be the D (5 bases). The CDR3 is 15 amino acids. Germline CDR1 is LGHNA and CDR2 is YNFKEQ. The V end was cut by 1 base, the J end by 6 bases, with 15 bases between. CDR3 DNA: TGTGCCAGCAGCCAAGGGGGGGTGCTGGGGGATGGCTACACCTTC. This gives the protein CASSQGGVLGDGYTF.

The rearrangement uses TRBV6-1 and TRBJ1-2, with 12 bases identical to TRBD1. The ends lost 1 base at V and 8 bases at J; junction bases unmatched: 11. Looked up from germline, CDR1 is MNHNS and CDR2 is SASEGT. This CDR3 contains 17 residues. DNA of the CDR3: TGTGCCAGCAGTGAAGGTCCTAGGGGACAGGGGGCAATCGGCTACACCTTC. Translating it yields CASSEGPRGQGAIGYTF.

The rearrangement uses TRBV7-3 and TRBJ2-2, with TRBD2 identical over 7 bases. The V segment lost 5 bases and the J segment 2 bases; nucleotides outside the gene matches: 5. Germline loops: CDR1 SGHTA, CDR2 FQGTGA. The CDR3 length is 15 residues. The CDR3 nucleotides are TGTGCCAGCAGCAGTCGGGGGGATAACACCGGGGAGCTGTTTTTT. This codes for CASSSRGDNTGELFF.

The V and J genes are TRBV9 and TRBJ1-1; D may be TRBD1 (5 bases). The germline V gene has CDR1 SGDLS and CDR2 YYNGEE. Trimming shortened V by 0 bases and J by 1 base, and 10 bases separated the two germline ends. The CDR3 extends over 15 amino acids. CDR3 bases: TGTGCCAGCAGCGTAGAGGGGCGCGGGAACACTGAAGCTTTCTTT. Amino acids: CASSVEGRGNTEAFF.

For this clone: Germline and junction disagree at one end, which may indicate a read error. This chain connects TRBV6-5 to TRBJ1-1, with D uncertain. Germline V gene data show CDR1 as MNHEY and CDR2 as SVGAGI. CDR3 length: 15 amino acids. DNA of the CDR3: TGTGTCAGCAGTTACTCCGTCAACATGAACACTGAAGCTTTCTTT. Its translation is CVSSYSVNMNTEAFF.

Note on this clone: The junction and the germline gene differ at one end; a read error may be behind it. The chain combines TRBV9 with TRBJ1-2, with a weak D call TRBD1 (6 bases). In germline, CDR1 is SGDLS, CDR2 YYNGEE. This CDR3 comprises 13 residues. CDR3 sequence (DNA): TGTGCCAGCAGCGTAGCTGACGCCGGACAGCTCATCTTC. It codes for CASSVADAGQLIF.

A single count supports this clone. The V call is TRBV2, the J call TRBJ1-1; maybe TRBD1 (5 bases). Germline-derived CDR1 and CDR2 are SNHLY and FYNNEI. Between the trimmed V and J ends, which lost 3 bases and 5 bases, there was a span of 13 bases. CDR3 size: 14 residues. The CDR3 nucleotides are TGTGCCAGCAGTGATGGGGGGGAAAGTACTGAAGCTTTCTTT. Translating gives CASSDGGESTEAFF.

V gene TRBV11-2 combines with J gene TRBJ2-2, with 10 bases lining up with TRBD2. The CDR3 runs to 17 residues. With V trimmed by 5 bases and J by 6 bases, 12 bases remained unmatched. CDR1 and CDR2 (germline): SGHAT, FQNNGV. CDR3 loop: CASSPMGLARRPGELFF. CDR3 in DNA: TGTGCCAGCAGCCCCATGGGACTAGCGAGACGCCCCGGGGAGCTGTTTTTT.

This chain links TRBV18 with TRBJ2-7, with D maybe TRBD1 (6 bases). The germline gives CDR1 KGHSH, CDR2 LQKENI. The V and J ends lost 3 bases and 3 bases respectively, with 9 bases between them. The CDR3 runs to 13 residues. CDR3 sequence: CASSPSQGYEQYF. The CDR3 DNA is TGTGCCAGCTCACCTTCACAGGGCTACGAGCAGTACTTC.

This clone was picked up a small number of times. This chain connects TRBV4-1 to TRBJ1-6; the D is unclear. The V end lost 1 base, the J end lost 9 bases, and 4 bases lay between the germline ends. The CDR3 has 12 residues. Germline V CDR1 and CDR2: MGHRA, YSYEKL. The CDR3 DNA follows: TGCGCCAGCAGCCAAGGGGCTTCACCCCTCCACTTT. This sequence encodes CASSQGASPLHF.

V is TRBV7-2 and J is TRBJ2-7; TRBD2 matches 14 bases. V was clipped by 4 bases and J by 5 bases; unmatched bases: 4. The CDR3 sequence is 15 residues long. From germline, CDR1 is SGHTA and CDR2 FQGNSA. Here the CDR3 DNA reads TGTGCCAGCAGCTCGGGGACTAGCGGGAGAAACGAGCAGTACTTC. Amino acids: CASSSGTSGRNEQYF.

The table lists this clone with a few counts. The chain combines TRBV28 with TRBJ1-3; D not certain. The CDR3 runs to 13 residues. Trimming removed 5 bases from V and 4 bases from J, with 9 bases in between. Germline V gene sequence: CDR1 MDHEN, CDR2 SYDVKM. The CDR3, as DNA: TGTGCCAGCAGTCCAACACCCGGAAACACCATATATTTT. Amino acids: CASSPTPGNTIYF.

This clone has only a few counts. The rearrangement uses TRBV7-9 and TRBJ2-4, with D possibly TRBD1 on 8 matching bases. CDR3 length equals 16 residues. The V end lost 1 base, the J end lost 2 bases, and 12 bases lay between the germline ends. Germline CDR1 SEHNR, CDR2 FQNEAQ (reference sequence). DNA of the CDR3: TGTGCCAGCAGCTTAGGACAGGGGACTACCAAAAACATTCAGTACTTC. Translating gives CASSLGQGTTKNIQYF. Full variable domain (rest looked up from reference TRBV7-9 and TRBJ2-4): DTGVSQNPRHKITKRGQNVTFRCDPISEHNRLYWYRQTLGQGPEFLTYFQNEAQLEKSRLLSDRFSAERPKGSFSTLEIQRTEQGDSAMYLCASSLGQGTTKNIQYFGAGTRLSVL.

The chain employs TRBV9 and TRBJ2-2, with a tentative D call TRBD1 (5 bases). The CDR3 length is 15 residues. Germline V lookup: CDR1 SGDLS, CDR2 YYNGEE. The germline V and J ends were trimmed by 4 bases and 0 bases, with 10 bases remaining between them. This CDR3 reads CASSSRTPNTGELFF. CDR3 coding DNA: TGTGCCAGCAGCTCTAGGACACCGAACACCGGGGAGCTGTTTTTT.

This clone was counted once. The rearrangement links TRBV11-1 to TRBJ2-1, with D possibly matching TRBD1 (7 bases). V gave up 1 base and J gave up 7 bases, with 11 bases separating them. This CDR3 spans 14 amino acids. CDR1 SGHAT and CDR2 FQDESV come from the germline V gene (reference sequence). The CDR3, as DNA: TGTGCCAGCAGCTTAGGGAGGGGGCGGAATGAGCAGTTCTTC. Encoded protein: CASSLGRGRNEQFF. Looking up the rest from reference TRBV11-1 and TRBJ2-1 gives the full variable domain: EAEVAQSPRYKITEKSQAVAFWCDPISGHATLYWYRQILGQGPELLVQFQDESVVDDSQLPKDRFSAERLKGVDSTLKIQPAELGDSAMYLCASSLGRGRNEQFFGPGTRLTVL.

In this sample, this clone turned up once. The rearrangement joins TRBV7-9 to TRBJ1-3; TRBD1 agrees at 12 bases. The junction had 4 bases not matched to a gene; V was cut back by 3 bases and J by 1 base. The CDR3 spans 17 residues. CDR1 SEHNR and CDR2 FQNEAQ come from the germline V gene (reference sequence). The CDR3 DNA sequence: TGTGCCAGCAGCTTCATGGGACAGGGGGCTTCTGGAAACACCATATATTTT. It encodes CASSFMGQGASGNTIYF. The full variable domain, its missing parts supplied by reference TRBV7-9 and TRBJ1-3, is DTGVSQNPRHKITKRGQNVTFRCDPISEHNRLYWYRQTLGQGPEFLTYFQNEAQLEKSRLLSDRFSAERPKGSFSTLEIQRTEQGDSAMYLCASSFMGQGASGNTIYFGEGSWLTVV.

The chain employs TRBV19 and TRBJ2-7; 8 bases fit TRBD2. Germline V gene sequence: CDR1 LNHDA, CDR2 SQIVND (reference sequence). This CDR3 contains 14 residues. V shed 5 bases and J 6 bases; nucleotides not matched to a gene: 9. CDR3 in DNA: TGTGCCAGTAGTCTGACCGGGACTAGATCCGAGCAGTACTTC. Protein: CASSLTGTRSEQYF.